These T cell receptor beta chains were read from a single sample in a study of radiotherapy plus CTLA-4 blockade in lung cancer. Assay: immunoSEQ multiplex PCR; the TCRdb copy retains only in-frame clones and omits some. The table records 100,000 to 150,000 clones, 70% to 90% of them present only once. Sequences were derived from peripheral blood, sampled from a patient treated with radiotherapy plus ipilimumab. Receptor source: a human donor with non-small cell lung cancer that progressed on radiotherapy plus ipilimumab. Each CDR3 is given without its conserved first and last residue.

V gene	J gene	CDR3 protein
TRBV5-1	TRBJ1-4	ASSLAGYDEKLF
TRBV18	TRBJ1-1	ASSPQGLTEAF
TRBV7-9	TRBJ1-2	ASSFLGKNYGYT
TRBV12-5	TRBJ1-3	ASSRDRGIGNTIY
TRBV9	TRBJ1-4	ASSVGPNPEGKLF
TRBV29-1	TRBJ1-2	SAMNRGWGYT
TRBV5-4	TRBJ1-2	ASSLRQSYGYT
TRBV5-4	TRBJ1-2	ASSGSLRYGYT
TRBV9	TRBJ2-2	ASSVRRDFNTGELF
TRBV9	TRBJ2-5	ASSVTSGASVGAQY
TRBV7-8	TRBJ1-2	ASSYVTTISNTYYGYT
TRBV2	TRBJ2-3	ASTLRPSTDTQY
TRBV11-3	TRBJ2-3	ASSPRTSGRAGDTQY
TRBV27	TRBJ2-7	ASSLGVPPTQQY
TRBV19	TRBJ2-4	ASSPRWDGNIQY
TRBV19	TRBJ2-5	ASSINRGETQY